Sequencing of this T cell receptor beta chain was carried out in a study of Graves' ophthalmopathy and Graves' hyperthyroidism. RNA transcripts were the template, and TCR beta CDR3 regions were amplified from them. RT-PCR was first run with HTBI primers, then multiplex PCR in a second round. In TCRdb, the multiplex PCR reads were re-called with MiXCR into one record per CDR3 protein. Of 300,000 to 350,000 distinct CDR3 sequences listed, 17% are singletons. V lost 4 bases to trimming and J lost 0 bases, with 13 bases between them. Germline CDR1 SGHTA, CDR2 FQGNSA. CDR3 length: 15 residues. In its sample, this clonotype was seen many times.

The clonotype was recovered from an adult man with Graves' ophthalmopathy. The material sequenced was peripheral blood. The J gene is TRBJ2-7, the V gene TRBV7-2, with D tentatively TRBD2 (6 bases). The CDR3 nucleotides read TGTGCCAGCAGCTCGCTAGCGTACAGCTCCTACGAGCAGTACTTC. It encodes CASSSLAYSSYEQYF. Drawing the rest from reference TRBV7-2 and TRBJ2-7, the complete variable domain is GAGVSQSPSNKVTEKGKDVELRCDPISGHTALYWYRQSLGQGLEFLIYFQGNSAPDKSGLPSDRFSAERTGGSVSTLTIQRTQQEDSAVYLCASSSLAYSSYEQYFGPGTRLTVT.